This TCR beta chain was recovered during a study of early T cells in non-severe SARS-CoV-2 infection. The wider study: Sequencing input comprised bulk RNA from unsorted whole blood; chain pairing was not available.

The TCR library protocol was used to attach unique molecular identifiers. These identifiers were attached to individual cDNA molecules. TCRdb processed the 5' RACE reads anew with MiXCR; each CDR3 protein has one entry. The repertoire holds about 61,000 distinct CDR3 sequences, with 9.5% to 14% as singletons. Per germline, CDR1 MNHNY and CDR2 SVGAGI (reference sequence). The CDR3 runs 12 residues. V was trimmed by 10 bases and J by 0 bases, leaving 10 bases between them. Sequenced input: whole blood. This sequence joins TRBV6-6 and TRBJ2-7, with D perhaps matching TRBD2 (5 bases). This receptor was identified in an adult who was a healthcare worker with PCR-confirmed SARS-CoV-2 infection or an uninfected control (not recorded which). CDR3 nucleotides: TGTGCCACTCGGGATAGCTCCTACGAGCAGTACTTC. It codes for CATRDSSYEQYF.